These T cell receptor beta chains were read from a single sample in a study of radiotherapy plus CTLA-4 blockade in lung cancer. TCRdb keeps only in-frame clones here, not all; method: immunoSEQ multiplex PCR. The sample contains around 85,000 clones, around 87% of which appear only once. The sequences come from peripheral blood, collected from a patient treated with radiotherapy plus ipilimumab. All receptors come from a human donor with non-small cell lung cancer who had a partial response to radiotherapy plus ipilimumab. Each CDR3 is given with its conserved first and last residue. Each record gives: V gene, J gene, D gene, CDR3 DNA, CDR3 protein. D genes are given only for firm matches.

>TRBV7-9|TRBJ1-2|TRBD1
TGTGCCAGCAGCCACACAGGGGTGCATGGCTACACCTTC
CASSHTGVHGYTF
>TRBV5-1|TRBJ2-3|.
TGCGCCAGCAGCTACAACAGGGACACAGATACGCAGTATTTT
CASSYNRDTDTQYF
>TRBV19|TRBJ1-1|TRBD1
TGTGCCAGTAGTACTAGACAGGGGAGGGAAACTGAAGCTTTCTTT
CASSTRQGRETEAFF
>TRBV7-8|TRBJ1-1|TRBD1
TGTGCCAGCAGCTACAACCGACAGGGTCGGAACACTGAAGCTTTCTTT
CASSYNRQGRNTEAFF
>TRBV5-1|TRBJ2-2|.
TGCGCCAGCAGCTTCACGGACACAGGGAACACCGGGGAGCTGTTTTTT
CASSFTDTGNTGELFF
>TRBV4-3|TRBJ1-2|.
TGCGCCAGCAGCCAAGCTTCAGAGACAAACTATGGCTACACCTTC
CASSQASETNYGYTF
>TRBV10-3|TRBJ2-2|TRBD2
TGTGCCACCTCCCTAGCGGCGGCCACCGGGGAGCTGTTTTTT
CATSLAAATGELFF
>TRBV7-9|TRBJ1-1|TRBD1
TGTGCCAGCGGACACAGGGGGCAAGACACTGAAGCTTTCTTT
CASGHRGQDTEAFF
>TRBV4-2|TRBJ2-2|.
TGTGCCAGCCGGGGGGCGGGCACCGGGGAGCTGTTTTTT
CASRGAGTGELFF
>TRBV28|TRBJ2-3|TRBD2
TGTGCCAGCAGTTTCCCCTCTAGCGGGAGTTTGAGGACAGGGGATACGCAGTATTTT
CASSFPSSGSLRTGDTQYF
>TRBV28|TRBJ1-4|.
TGTGCCAGCAGCCCTAGGGAGGGTTCTGGTGAAAAACTGTTTTTT
CASSPREGSGEKLFF
>TRBV5-4|TRBJ2-7|TRBD2
TGTGCCAGCAGCTCCCCTAGCGGGAGGGCGTCCTACGAGCAGTACTTC
CASSSPSGRASYEQYF
>TRBV6-1|TRBJ2-5|.
TGTGCCAGCAGTTTTTCCCTCGAGACCCAGTACTTC
CASSFSLETQYF
>TRBV13|TRBJ2-7|TRBD1
TGTGCCAGCAGCCCCGGGACAGGGGGCTCCTACGAGCAGTACTTC
CASSPGTGGSYEQYF
>TRBV4-2|TRBJ2-7|.
TGTGCCAGCAGCCAAATACAGGGCTACGAGCAGTACTTC
CASSQIQGYEQYF
>TRBV19|TRBJ2-1|TRBD1
TGTGCCAGTAGTATGGACAGGGGGGTCTACAATGAGCAGTTCTTC
CASSMDRGVYNEQFF
>TRBV7-9|TRBJ2-5|.
TGTGCCAGCAGCTTATCGGAGAAAGAGACCCAGTACTTC
CASSLSEKETQYF